This T cell receptor beta chain derives from a study of blood T cell repertoires in COVID-19. At the level of the study: Sample material is recorded as cDNA or gDNA derived from T cells, B-cell-depleted T cells, or PBMCs.

Germline CDR1 and CDR2: KGHSH and LQKENI. The V end was cut by 6 bases, the J end by 2 bases, with 7 bases between. The length of the CDR3 is 13 residues. Original data processing: Quantification of nucleated cells was approximated via reference gene primer amplification. Data came from immunoSEQ multiplex PCR; TCRdb stores just in-frame clones and leaves some out. V and J calls and clone size are as listed in that table; D and trimming were resolved from the DNA. The sample has some 230,000 clones, around four fifths seen once. All recovered Cohort 3 donors got two negative PCRs, got clearance, or saw symptom resolution.

The chain has TRBV18 and TRBJ2-2; D is unclear. This clonotype was obtained from a man aged 35 to 55 who had recovered from COVID-19. The sequenced material came from PBMCs or T cells enriched from blood (not recorded which). The CDR3 loop reads CASSQFNTGELFF. The CDR3 nucleotides read TGTGCCAGCTCCCAATTTAACACCGGGGAGCTGTTTTTT.